What follows are 28 T cell receptor beta chains derived from one specimen sequenced in a study of shared clonotypes between healthy human individuals. Assay: immunoSEQ multiplex PCR; the TCRdb copy retains only in-frame clones and omits some. The sample lists roughly 500,000 clones; almost 97% were seen once. Sequenced: naive CD4+ T cells sorted from blood. Subset given: CD45RA+ positively selected. These receptors were taken from a woman younger than 45 in good health.

CDR3: CASSPSGIEPDTQYF. The DNA of the CDR3 is TGTGCCAGCAGCCCTAGCGGGATAGAACCAGATACGCAGTATTTT. This chain links TRBV28 with TRBJ2-3; 9 bases are a match to TRBD2. V lost 6 bases and J lost 4; bases outside the gene matches: 8. The CDR3 consists of 15 residues. From germline, CDR1 is MDHEN and CDR2 SYDVKM.

V gene TRBV18 combines with J gene TRBJ2-1; D unclear. This CDR3 has 12 residues. The V end was cut by 3 bases, the J end by 10 bases, with 10 bases between. From germline, CDR1 is KGHSH and CDR2 LQKENI. This chain's CDR3 is CASSPYGREQFF. The CDR3 bases are TGTGCCAGCTCACCGTACGGACGCGAGCAGTTCTTC.

The table lists this clone with a count of one. The chain has TRBV5-1 and TRBJ2-7; D ambiguous. V was cut by 2 bases and J by 0 bases, with 0 bases left in between. The CDR3 is 11 amino acids. Per the germline V gene, CDR1 is SGHRS and CDR2 is YFSETQ. The CDR3 sequence: CASSFSYEQYF. CDR3 coding DNA: TGCGCCAGCAGCTTCTCCTACGAGCAGTACTTC.

V is TRBV6-4 and J is TRBJ2-3; 9 bases are shared with TRBD1. The ends lost 8 bases at V and 1 base at J; junction bases unmatched: 16. This CDR3 comprises 18 residues. Germline V gene sequence: CDR1 MRHNA, CDR2 SNTAGT. In DNA, the CDR3 is TGTGCCAGCCCCGACGCTACAGGGGGCACCATCTGCACAGATACGCAGTATTTT. It translates to CASPDATGGTICTDTQYF.

V usage is TRBV18 and J usage is TRBJ2-2; D not resolved. V lost 2 bases and J lost 4, with 14 bases in between. Per germline, CDR1 KGHSH and CDR2 LQKENI. CDR3 length equals 16 residues. This chain's CDR3 is CASSPGSAASTGELFF. The CDR3 region has the DNA TGTGCCAGCTCACCAGGGTCGGCAGCATCCACCGGGGAGCTGTTTTTT.

The chain has TRBV11-2 and TRBJ2-6; D ambiguous. V shed 4 bases and J shed 1 base, with 8 bases lying between them. CDR1 SGHAT and CDR2 FQNNGV come from the germline V gene. This CDR3 spans 15 amino acids. CDR3: CASSYVWSGANVLTF. The CDR3 nucleotides read TGTGCCAGCAGCTACGTATGGTCTGGGGCCAACGTCCTGACTTTC.

The chain is built from TRBV5-1 and TRBJ1-2; 10 bases align to TRBD1. Germline loops: CDR1 SGHRS, CDR2 YFSETQ. With V trimmed by 0 bases and J by 9 bases, 5 bases remained unmatched. There are 14 residues in the CDR3. Here the CDR3 reads CASSLARTGGRYTF. CDR3 coding DNA: TGCGCCAGCAGCTTGGCCCGGACAGGGGGTCGCTACACCTTC.

V and J are TRBV4-2 and TRBJ2-7; D is possibly TRBD2 (6 bases). Germline CDR1 LGHNA, CDR2 YNFKEQ. Trimming stripped 1 base from V and 5 bases from J, with 12 bases between. This CDR3 spans 14 amino acids. The CDR3: CASSQGGWGDEQYF. CDR3 DNA: TGTGCCAGCAGCCAAGGGGGATGGGGGGACGAGCAGTACTTC.

The chain recombines TRBV2 with TRBJ2-1; D is unclear. Germline V CDR1 and CDR2: SNHLY, FYNNEI. V lost 3 bases to trimming and J lost 6 bases, with 12 bases between them. The CDR3 runs to 14 residues. The CDR3 here is CASSDRLESNEQFF. Here the CDR3 DNA reads TGTGCCAGCAGTGACAGACTCGAGTCCAATGAGCAGTTCTTC.

The chain joins TRBV7-9 to TRBJ1-3; no clear D. This CDR3 contains 17 residues. Deletions cut 7 bases from V and 0 bases from J, with 19 bases between. Per the germline V gene, CDR1 is SEHNR and CDR2 is FQNEAQ (reference sequence). In nucleotides, the CDR3 is TGTGCCAGCACCGACCCCGTCCTCATTCGCTCTGGAAACACCATATATTTT. Translating gives CASTDPVLIRSGNTIYF.

The chain links TRBV19 to TRBJ1-5; D possibly corresponds to TRBD1 (5 bases). Germline V CDR1 and CDR2: LNHDA, SQIVND (reference sequence). Trimming removed 4 bases at V and 2 bases at J, with 15 bases between. CDR3 length: 16 residues. CDR3 nucleotide sequence: TGTGCCAGTAGTAGCATCTCAGGGATGGGCAATCAGCCCCAGCATTTT. It is translated as CASSSISGMGNQPQHF.

The chain employs TRBV18 and TRBJ2-7, with D possibly TRBD1 on 6 matching bases. The germline V gene encodes CDR1 KGHSH and CDR2 LQKENI. The length of the CDR3 is 15 residues. V lost 2 bases, J lost 6 bases, and 17 bases lay in between. The DNA for the CDR3 is TGTGCCAGCTCACCAAGCAGGGGCGCTTTTCTCGAGCAGTACTTC. It yields the protein CASSPSRGAFLEQYF.

The V gene is TRBV29-1, the J gene TRBJ2-7; a possible D gene is TRBD1 (6 bases). The germline CDR1 and CDR2 sequences are SQVTM and ANQGSEA. The V end lost 7 bases, the J end lost 6 bases, and 19 bases lay between the germline ends. CDR3 length equals 13 residues. The CDR3 spells CSAGSGFRGEQYF. The DNA for the CDR3 is TGCAGCGCCGGTTCGGGATTCAGGGGCGAGCAGTACTTC.

The chain combines TRBV28 with TRBJ1-1, with a possible D match to TRBD1 (5 bases). CDR3 length equals 14 residues. From germline, CDR1 is MDHEN and CDR2 SYDVKM. V dropped 3 bases and J dropped 4 bases, with 12 bases sitting between them. The CDR3 region is CASSLVREVTEAFF. Here the CDR3 DNA reads TGTGCCAGCAGTTTGGTCAGGGAGGTCACTGAAGCTTTCTTT.

The rearrangement uses TRBV10-1 and TRBJ2-3; no clear D gene. The CDR3 contains 12 residues. With 4 bases removed from V and 0 bases from J, the gap between germline ends came to 2 bases. The V gene's germline CDR1 is WNHNN and CDR2 SYGVQD (reference sequence). The DNA for the CDR3 is TGCGCCAGCAGTGCTAGCACAGATACGCAGTATTTT. It yields the protein CASSASTDTQYF.

The rearrangement uses TRBV5-5 and TRBJ1-2; D perhaps matches TRBD1 (5 bases). The CDR3 totals 15 residues. V lost 4 bases to trimming and J lost 1 base, with 14 bases between them. Per the germline V gene, CDR1 is SGHKS and CDR2 is YYEKEE (reference sequence). CDR3 residues: CASSPGGLSNYGYTF. CDR3 bases: TGTGCCAGCAGCCCGGGGGGGTTAAGTAACTATGGCTACACCTTC.

This clone appeared once. J is TRBJ2-3 and V is TRBV19, with 8 nucleotides matching TRBD1. Looked up from germline, CDR1 is LNHDA and CDR2 is SQIVND (reference sequence). The junction had 6 bases not matched to a gene; V was cut back by 7 bases and J by 3 bases. The CDR3 is 14 amino acids. CDR3 nucleotide sequence: TGTGCCAGTACCCTGGGACAGGCAACAGATACGCAGTATTTT. Translating gives CASTLGQATDTQYF.

The chain links TRBV5-1 to TRBJ2-1; 13 bases are a match to TRBD2. V trimming: 3 bases; J trimming: 9 bases; junction bases outside the gene matches: 9. The CDR3 is 16 amino acids. Germline V gives CDR1 SGHRS, CDR2 YFSETQ. CDR3 DNA: TGCGCCAGCAGCTCACAGAGGACTAGCGGGAGCAGTGAGCAGTTCTTC. Translating gives CASSSQRTSGSSEQFF.

The chain joins TRBV5-8 to TRBJ1-5; no clear D gene. CDR1 and CDR2 from the germline V gene are SGHTS and YDEGEE. The CDR3 contains 14 residues. Trimming left V 0 bases short and J 1 base short, with 5 bases between. CDR3 DNA sequence: TGTGCCAGCAGCTTGGGTCAGAGCAATCAGCCCCAGCATTTT. Translated: CASSLGQSNQPQHF.

The chain recombines TRBV18 with TRBJ2-1, with a weak D call TRBD2 (5 bases). Per the germline V gene, CDR1 is KGHSH and CDR2 is LQKENI. Trimming left V 4 bases short and J 1 base short, with 11 bases between. CDR3 size: 15 residues. CDR3 in amino acids: CASSLMRESYNEQFF. The CDR3 DNA reads TGTGCCAGCTCACTGATGAGGGAGTCCTACAATGAGCAGTTCTTC. The whole variable domain, remainder taken from reference TRBV18 and TRBJ2-1, is NAGVMQNPRHLVRRRGQEARLRCSPMKGHSHVYWYRQLPEEGLKFMVYLQKENIIDESGMPKERFSAEFPKEGPSILRIQQVVRGDSAAYFCASSLMRESYNEQFFGPGTRLTVL.

The chain has TRBV10-3 and TRBJ2-7; D uncertain. The CDR3 spans 14 residues. Per the germline V gene, CDR1 is ENHRY and CDR2 is SYGVKD. V dropped 2 bases and J dropped 0 bases, with 8 bases sitting between them. CDR3 region: CAISEPKDSYEQYF. The CDR3 nucleotides read TGTGCCATCAGTGAGCCTAAGGACTCCTACGAGCAGTACTTC.

The rearrangement joins TRBV18 to TRBJ2-3; D is unclear. CDR1 and CDR2 (germline): KGHSH, LQKENI. The CDR3 loop spans 10 amino acids. Trimming removed 6 bases from V and 4 bases from J, with 2 bases in between. The CDR3 DNA reads TGTGCCAGCTCGCCAGATACGCAGTATTTT. It codes for CASSPDTQYF.

This chain uses TRBV2 with TRBJ2-3, with 9 bases that match TRBD2. The germline V gene has CDR1 SNHLY and CDR2 FYNNEI. J lost 3 bases, V lost 8 bases, and 6 bases had no gene match. The CDR3 is made up of 14 amino acids. The CDR3 sequence: CASLAGEATDTQYF. CDR3 nucleotides: TGTGCCAGCTTAGCGGGAGAAGCGACAGATACGCAGTATTTT.

The chain links TRBV7-3 to TRBJ2-7; 10 bases are a match to TRBD1. The CDR3 runs to 15 residues. CDR1 is SGHTA, CDR2 FQGTGA, per germline. V was pared by 1 base and J by 4 bases, with 4 bases of the junction left unmatched. The CDR3, as DNA: TGTGCCAGCAGCTTAAGAGGGACAGGGGAGTACGAGCAGTACTTC. Its translation is CASSLRGTGEYEQYF. Complete variable domain (other parts from reference TRBV7-3 and TRBJ2-7): GAGVSQTPSNKVTEKGKYVELRCDPISGHTALYWYRQSLGQGPEFLIYFQGTGAADDSGLPNDRFFAVRPEGSVSTLKIQRTERGDSAVYLCASSLRGTGEYEQYFGPGTRLTVT.

The chain is built from TRBV5-6 and TRBJ2-7; D assignment may be TRBD1 or TRBD2 (7 bases each). The CDR3 sequence is 16 residues long. The V and J ends lost 0 bases and 2 bases respectively, with 15 bases between them. Looked up from germline, CDR1 is SGHDT and CDR2 is YYEEEE. The CDR3 spells CASSLGTGRGPYEQYF. The CDR3 coding sequence is TGTGCCAGCAGCTTGGGAACAGGGAGGGGGCCCTACGAGCAGTACTTC.

This clone has only one observation. The V call is TRBV4-2, the J call TRBJ1-2, with a weak D call TRBD1 (6 bases). V was cut by 0 bases and J by 4 bases, with 12 bases left in between. This CDR3 has 15 residues. In germline, CDR1 is LGHNA, CDR2 YNFKEQ. Here the CDR3 reads CASSQEGQGSYGYTF. CDR3 DNA sequence: TGTGCCAGCAGCCAAGAAGGGCAGGGGTCCTATGGCTACACCTTC.

The chain joins TRBV28 to TRBJ1-2; no definite D call. From germline, CDR1 is MDHEN and CDR2 SYDVKM. The CDR3 sequence is 14 residues long. V lost 7 bases to trimming and J lost 5 bases, with 17 bases between them. In nucleotides, the CDR3 is TGTGCCAGCACCGAGGCTGGCCAGGTATATGGCTACACCTTC. It encodes CASTEAGQVYGYTF.

J is TRBJ2-7 and V is TRBV11-1, with 7 bases that match TRBD2. CDR1 is SGHAT and CDR2 is FQDESV in the germline V gene (reference sequence). CDR3 size: 16 residues. The V gene end was trimmed by 5 bases and the J gene end by 1 base; junction bases not matched to a gene: 11. The CDR3 region has the DNA TGTGCCAGCAGCCCTAGCGGAGGGATTGGGTCCTACGAGCAGTACTTC. Translated, it gives CASSPSGGIGSYEQYF.